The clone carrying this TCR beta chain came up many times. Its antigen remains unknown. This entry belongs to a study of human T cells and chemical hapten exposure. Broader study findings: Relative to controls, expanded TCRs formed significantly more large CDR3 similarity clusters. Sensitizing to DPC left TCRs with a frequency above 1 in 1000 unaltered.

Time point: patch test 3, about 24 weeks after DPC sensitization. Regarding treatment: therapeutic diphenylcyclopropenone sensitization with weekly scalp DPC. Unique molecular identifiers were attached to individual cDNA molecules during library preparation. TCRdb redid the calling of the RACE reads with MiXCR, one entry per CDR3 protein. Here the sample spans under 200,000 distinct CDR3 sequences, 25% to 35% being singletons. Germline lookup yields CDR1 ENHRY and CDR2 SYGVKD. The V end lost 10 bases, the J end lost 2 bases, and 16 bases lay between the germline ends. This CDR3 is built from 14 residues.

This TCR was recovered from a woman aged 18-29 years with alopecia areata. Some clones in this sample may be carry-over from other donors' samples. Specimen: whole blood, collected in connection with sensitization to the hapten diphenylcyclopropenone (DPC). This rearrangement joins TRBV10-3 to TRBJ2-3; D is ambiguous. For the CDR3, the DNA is TGTGCCACCCTGACGGGCAGACCCACAGATACGCAGTATTTT. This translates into CATLTGRPTDTQYF.